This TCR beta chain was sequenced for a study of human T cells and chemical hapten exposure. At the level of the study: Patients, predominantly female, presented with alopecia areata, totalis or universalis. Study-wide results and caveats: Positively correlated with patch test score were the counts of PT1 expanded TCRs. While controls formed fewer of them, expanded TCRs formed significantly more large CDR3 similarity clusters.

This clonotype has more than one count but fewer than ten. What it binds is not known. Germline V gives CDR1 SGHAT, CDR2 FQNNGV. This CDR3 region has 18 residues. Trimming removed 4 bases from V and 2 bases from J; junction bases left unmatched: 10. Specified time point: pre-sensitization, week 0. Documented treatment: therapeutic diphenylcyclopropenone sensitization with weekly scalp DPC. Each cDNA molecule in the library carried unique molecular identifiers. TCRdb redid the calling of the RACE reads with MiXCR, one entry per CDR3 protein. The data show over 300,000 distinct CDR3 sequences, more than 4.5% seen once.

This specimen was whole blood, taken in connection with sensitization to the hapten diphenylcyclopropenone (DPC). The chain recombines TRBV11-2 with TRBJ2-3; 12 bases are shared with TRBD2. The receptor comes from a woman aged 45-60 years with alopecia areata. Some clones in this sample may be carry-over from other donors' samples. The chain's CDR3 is CASSSTTWTSGNTDTQYF. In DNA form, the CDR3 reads TGTGCCAGCAGCTCCACAACCTGGACTAGCGGGAACACAGATACGCAGTATTTT.